Listed below are T cell receptor beta chains from one sample, sequenced in a study of blood T cell repertoires in COVID-19. The protocol was immunoSEQ multiplex PCR, while the TCRdb copy is restricted to in-frame clones and leaves out a portion. Of 45,000 to 60,000 clones listed, roughly 87% are singletons. The sequenced sample consisted of peripheral blood. The receptors were gathered from a man aged 60-69 years with acute or convalescent COVID-19. Both conserved end residues are part of each CDR3. A D gene is named only where the DNA matches it firmly. The listing skips clone size in some rows; elsewhere it reads once, few, many or a size class.

CDR3aa,CDR3nt,abundance,v_gene,j_gene,d_gene
CAISEQLSGNTIYF,TGTGCCATCAGTGAACAGCTCTCGGGAAACACCATATATTTT,-,TRBV10-3,TRBJ1-3,-
CASSLAEETQYF,TGTGCCAGCAGTCTCGCTGAGGAGACCCAGTACTTC,-,TRBV7-9,TRBJ2-5,-
CASSLTGGNTGELFF,TGTGCCAGCAGCTTGACAGGGGGGAACACCGGGGAGCTGTTTTTT,-,TRBV11-1,TRBJ2-2,TRBD1
CASSLDLQGNYGYTF,TGTGCCAGCAGCTTAGATTTGCAGGGGAACTATGGCTACACCTTC,-,TRBV11-2,TRBJ1-2,-
CASKGSERVNTEAFF,TGTGCCAGCAAGGGGTCAGAAAGGGTGAACACTGAAGCTTTCTTT,-,TRBV6-5,TRBJ1-1,-
CASSPRLSGGLTTEAFF,TGTGCCAGCAGCCCCCGACTTTCAGGGGGGCTTACGACTGAAGCTTTCTTT,-,TRBV11-2,TRBJ1-1,TRBD1
CASSLERGENGYTF,TGTGCCAGCAGCTTAGAGAGAGGAGAGAATGGCTACACCTTC,-,TRBV7-9,TRBJ1-2,-
CASKRDSRYNEQFF,TGTGCCAGCAAGAGGGACAGCCGCTACAATGAGCAGTTCTTC,-,TRBV2,TRBJ2-1,TRBD1
CAWSRGGRRGTGELFF,TGTGCCTGGAGTAGGGGGGGGCGACGTGGCACCGGGGAGCTGTTTTTT,-,TRBV30,TRBJ2-2,-
CASSSRLSGDGEKLFF,TGCGCCAGCAGCTCCCGGTTGTCGGGTGACGGTGAAAAACTGTTTTTT,-,TRBV5-1,TRBJ1-4,-
CASSQAGERSYNEQFF,TGCGCCAGCAGCCAAGCGGGGGAAAGGTCCTACAATGAGCAGTTCTTC,-,TRBV4-1,TRBJ2-1,-
CASSYLDRSTEAFF,TGTGCCAGCAGTTATCTGGACAGAAGTACTGAAGCTTTCTTT,-,TRBV6-5,TRBJ1-1,-
CASSALGTGNNEQYF,TGTGCCAGCAGTGCACTCGGGACAGGGAACAACGAGCAGTACTTC,-,TRBV27,TRBJ2-7,TRBD1
CASSQGSPLHF,TGTGCCAGCAGCCAGGGTTCACCCCTCCACTTT,-,TRBV7-9,TRBJ1-6,-
CASSYFTTAGSNQPQHF,TGTGCCAGTAGTTATTTCACGACGGCAGGATCCAATCAGCCCCAGCATTTT,-,TRBV19,TRBJ1-5,-
CASSTQGAGYNEQFF,TGTGCCAGCAGCACACAGGGGGCCGGCTACAATGAGCAGTTCTTC,-,TRBV7-6,TRBJ2-1,TRBD1
CASSVILEISGNTIYF,TGTGCCAGCAGTGTAATCTTGGAGATTTCTGGAAACACCATATATTTT,-,TRBV2,TRBJ1-3,-
CASSGWAREAFF,TGTGCCAGCAGCGGGTGGGCCAGAGAAGCTTTCTTT,-,TRBV5-4,TRBJ1-1,-
CASSPGRGNEQYF,TGTGCCAGCAGCCCAGGCAGGGGGAACGAGCAGTACTTC,-,TRBV3-1/TRBV3-2,TRBJ2-7,TRBD1
CATNKWTGPLNYGYTF,TGTGCCACCAACAAGTGGACAGGTCCCCTGAACTATGGCTACACCTTC,-,TRBV18,TRBJ1-2,TRBD1
CAWRDRSSGNTIYF,TGTGCCTGGAGGGACAGGAGCTCTGGAAACACCATATATTTT,-,TRBV30,TRBJ1-3,TRBD1
CASSWTGGPAGELFF,TGTGCCAGCAGTTGGACAGGGGGCCCGGCCGGGGAGCTGTTTTTT,-,TRBV11-3,TRBJ2-2,TRBD1
CASSISSYNEQFF,TGTGCCAGTAGTATCTCCAGTTACAATGAGCAGTTCTTC,once,TRBV19,TRBJ2-1,-
CASSNKGRQGGFWSDEQFF,TGTGCCAGCAGCAACAAAGGGCGACAGGGGGGTTTTTGGTCGGATGAGCAGTTCTTC,-,TRBV21-1,TRBJ2-1,-
CASSQDRAGSFTDTQYF,TGTGCCAGCAGCCAAGATCGGGCGGGATCCTTCACAGATACGCAGTATTTT,-,TRBV3-1/TRBV3-2,TRBJ2-3,-
CASSGGGRDEKLFF,TGTGCCAGCAGTGGGGGCGGTCGCGATGAAAAACTGTTTTTT,-,TRBV25-1,TRBJ1-4,-
CASRENDISTNEQFF,TGTGCCAGCAGAGAAAATGACATATCGACGAATGAGCAGTTCTTC,-,TRBV9,TRBJ2-1,-
CAISATRTGGFIATNEKLFF,TGTGCCATCAGTGCCACCCGGACAGGGGGCTTTATCGCAACTAATGAAAAACTGTTTTTT,-,TRBV10-3,TRBJ1-4,TRBD1
CASSPTGYEKLFF,TGTGCCAGCAGCCCTACAGGGTATGAAAAACTGTTTTTT,once,TRBV5-6,TRBJ1-4,-
CATSESRGSAYNEQFF,TGTGCCACCAGTGAATCCAGGGGCAGTGCCTACAATGAGCAGTTCTTC,-,TRBV24-1,TRBJ2-1,-
CASSQFPADTQYF,TGTGCCAGCAGCCAGTTTCCCGCGGATACGCAGTATTTT,-,TRBV4-2,TRBJ2-3,-
CASSWAADQPQHF,TGTGCCAGCAGTTGGGCAGCTGATCAGCCCCAGCATTTT,-,TRBV12-3/TRBV12-4,TRBJ1-5,-
CSVGQGSYEKLFF,TGCAGCGTCGGACAGGGGAGCTATGAAAAACTGTTTTTT,-,TRBV29-1,TRBJ1-4,TRBD1
CASSWTPEAFF,TGTGCCAGCAGCTGGACTCCTGAAGCTTTCTTT,-,TRBV25-1,TRBJ1-1,-
CASSSQYGGFYGYTF,TGTGCCAGTAGTTCTCAATACGGGGGGTTCTATGGCTACACCTTC,few,TRBV19,TRBJ1-2,-
CSASAREGVYSNQPQHF,TGCAGTGCTAGTGCCAGGGAGGGGGTATATAGCAATCAGCCCCAGCATTTT,-,TRBV20-1,TRBJ1-5,-
CSVPEGGEQYF,TGCAGCGTCCCGGAAGGGGGCGAGCAGTACTTC,-,TRBV29-1,TRBJ2-7,-
CASRGTAYQETQYF,TGTGCCAGCAGGGGGACTGCCTACCAAGAGACCCAGTACTTC,-,TRBV2,TRBJ2-5,-
CASSLDGAGGYTF,TGCGCCAGCAGCTTGGATGGGGCTGGTGGCTACACCTTC,-,TRBV5-1,TRBJ1-2,-
CASSRPGLAGGAYEQYF,TGTGCCAGCAGCCGACCGGGACTAGCGGGGGGCGCCTACGAGCAGTACTTC,-,TRBV27,TRBJ2-7,TRBD2
CASSVGTGSSYEQYF,TGTGCCAGCAGCGTCGGGACAGGGAGCTCCTACGAGCAGTACTTC,-,TRBV6-5,TRBJ2-7,TRBD1
CASSQDRSRGLNEKLFF,TGCGCCAGCAGCCAAGATCGAAGTAGGGGCCTAAATGAAAAACTGTTTTTT,-,TRBV4-1,TRBJ1-4,-
CASSLSWDRGTYNEQFF,TGTGCCAGCAGCTTATCTTGGGACAGGGGTACCTACAATGAGCAGTTCTTC,-,TRBV11-2,TRBJ2-1,TRBD1
CASKPSAGQNGYTF,TGTGCCAGCAAACCGTCGGCGGGTCAAAATGGCTACACCTTC,-,TRBV2,TRBJ1-2,-
CASSRDREETQYF,TGTGCCAGCAGTAGGGACAGAGAAGAGACCCAGTACTTC,-,TRBV12-3/TRBV12-4,TRBJ2-5,TRBD1
CACLSGPNSPLHF,TGTGCCTGCCTAAGTGGTCCAAATTCACCCCTCCACTTT,-,TRBV30,TRBJ1-6,-
CAWSLNVQGSEAFF,TGTGCCTGGAGCTTAAACGTACAGGGTTCTGAAGCTTTCTTT,-,TRBV30,TRBJ1-1,-
CASNRQLNSPLHF,TGTGCCAGCAACCGCCAACTAAATTCACCCCTCCACTTT,-,TRBV5-8,TRBJ1-6,-
CATSRDTGFEKLFF,TGTGCCACCAGCAGAGATACGGGATTTGAAAAACTGTTTTTT,-,TRBV15,TRBJ1-4,-
CASSPSGWTGELFF,TGCGCCAGCAGCCCCTCCGGGTGGACCGGGGAGCTGTTTTTT,-,TRBV5-1,TRBJ2-2,-
CASSRQRTGFGYTF,TGTGCCAGCAGCCGACAAAGGACAGGGTTCGGCTACACCTTC,once,TRBV5-6,TRBJ1-2,TRBD1